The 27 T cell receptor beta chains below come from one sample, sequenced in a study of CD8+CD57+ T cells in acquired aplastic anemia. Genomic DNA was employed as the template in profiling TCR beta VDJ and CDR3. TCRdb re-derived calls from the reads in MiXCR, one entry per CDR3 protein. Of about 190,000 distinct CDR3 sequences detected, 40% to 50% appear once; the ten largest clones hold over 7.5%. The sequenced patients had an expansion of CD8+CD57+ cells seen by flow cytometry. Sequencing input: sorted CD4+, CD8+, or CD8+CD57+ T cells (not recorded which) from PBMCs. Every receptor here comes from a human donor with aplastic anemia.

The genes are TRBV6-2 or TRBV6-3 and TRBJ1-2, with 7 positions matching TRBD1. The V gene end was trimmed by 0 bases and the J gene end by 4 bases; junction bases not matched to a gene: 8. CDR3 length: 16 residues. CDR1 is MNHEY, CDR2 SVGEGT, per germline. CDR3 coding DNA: TGTGCCAGCAGTTACTCCAGAACAGGGGAGGGCTATGGCTACACCTTC. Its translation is CASSYSRTGEGYGYTF.

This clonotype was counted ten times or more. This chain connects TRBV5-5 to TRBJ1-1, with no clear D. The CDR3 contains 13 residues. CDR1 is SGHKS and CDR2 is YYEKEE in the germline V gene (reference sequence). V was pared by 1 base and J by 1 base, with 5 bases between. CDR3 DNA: TGTGCCAGCAGCTTGAAGGGGAACACTGAAGCTTTCTTT. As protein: CASSLKGNTEAFF.

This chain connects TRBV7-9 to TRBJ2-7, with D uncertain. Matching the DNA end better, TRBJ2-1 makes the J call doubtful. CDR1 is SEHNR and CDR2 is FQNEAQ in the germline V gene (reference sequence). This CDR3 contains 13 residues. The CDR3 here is CASSLGLTGEQFF. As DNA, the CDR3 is TGTGCCAGCAGCTTAGGTTTGACCGGGGAGCAGTTCTTC.

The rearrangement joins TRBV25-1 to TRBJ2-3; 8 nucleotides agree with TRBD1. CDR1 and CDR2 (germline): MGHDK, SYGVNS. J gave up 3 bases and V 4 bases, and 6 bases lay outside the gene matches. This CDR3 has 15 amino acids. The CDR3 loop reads CASSVDRDWTDTQYF. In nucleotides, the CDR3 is TGTGCCAGCAGTGTGGACAGGGACTGGACAGATACGCAGTATTTT.

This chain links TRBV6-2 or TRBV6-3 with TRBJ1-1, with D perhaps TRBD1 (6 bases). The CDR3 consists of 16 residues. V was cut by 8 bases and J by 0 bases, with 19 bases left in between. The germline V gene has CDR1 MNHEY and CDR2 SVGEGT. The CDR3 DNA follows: TGTGCCAGCCTAAGAAGAGCAGGGGTTCTGAACACTGAAGCTTTCTTT. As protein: CASLRRAGVLNTEAFF.

The CDR3: CSVEGDDYGYTF. The CDR3 bases are TGCAGCGTTGAGGGGGACGACTATGGCTACACCTTC. The genes are TRBV29-1 and TRBJ1-2; TRBD1 is a possible D gene (5 bases). The V gene's germline CDR1 is SQVTM and CDR2 ANQGSEA. There are 12 residues in the CDR3. V gave up 3 bases and J gave up 3 bases, with 8 bases separating them.

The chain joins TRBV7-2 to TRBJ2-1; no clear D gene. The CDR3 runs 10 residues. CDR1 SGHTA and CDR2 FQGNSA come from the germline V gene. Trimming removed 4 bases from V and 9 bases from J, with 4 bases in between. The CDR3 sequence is CASSSGEQFF. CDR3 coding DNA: TGTGCCAGCAGCTCCGGTGAGCAGTTCTTC.

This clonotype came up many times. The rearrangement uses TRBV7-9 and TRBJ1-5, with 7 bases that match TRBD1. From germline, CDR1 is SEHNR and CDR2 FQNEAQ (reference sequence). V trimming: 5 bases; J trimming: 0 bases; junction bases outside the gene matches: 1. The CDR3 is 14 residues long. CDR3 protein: CASSRQGSNQPQHF. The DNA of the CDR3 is TGTGCCAGCAGCCGACAGGGTAGCAATCAGCCCCAGCATTTT.

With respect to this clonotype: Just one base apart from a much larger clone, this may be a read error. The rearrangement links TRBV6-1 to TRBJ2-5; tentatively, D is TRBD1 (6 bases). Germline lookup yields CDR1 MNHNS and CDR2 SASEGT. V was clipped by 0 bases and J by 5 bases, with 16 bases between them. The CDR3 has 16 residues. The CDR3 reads CASSEACTGLVETQYF. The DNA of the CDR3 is TGTGCCAGCAGTGAAGCCTGTACAGGGCTGGTGGAGACCCAGTACTTC.

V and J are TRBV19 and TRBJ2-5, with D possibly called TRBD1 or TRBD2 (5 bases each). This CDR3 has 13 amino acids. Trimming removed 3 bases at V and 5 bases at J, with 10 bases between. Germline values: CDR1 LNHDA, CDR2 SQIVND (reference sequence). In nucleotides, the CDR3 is TGTGCCAGTAGTATTAACAGGAGGGAGACCCAGTACTTC. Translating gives CASSINRRETQYF.

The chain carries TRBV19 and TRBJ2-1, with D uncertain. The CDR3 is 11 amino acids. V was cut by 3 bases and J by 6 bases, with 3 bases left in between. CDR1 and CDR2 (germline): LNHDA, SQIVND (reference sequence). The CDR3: CASSIINEQFF. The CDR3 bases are TGTGCCAGTAGTATTATCAATGAGCAGTTCTTC.

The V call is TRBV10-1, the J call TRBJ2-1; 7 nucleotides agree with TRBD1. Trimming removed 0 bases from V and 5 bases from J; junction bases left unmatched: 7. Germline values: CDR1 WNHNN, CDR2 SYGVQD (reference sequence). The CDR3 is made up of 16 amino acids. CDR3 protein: CASSESGKGAHNEQFF. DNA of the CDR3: TGCGCCAGCAGTGAGTCGGGGAAGGGGGCCCACAATGAGCAGTTCTTC.

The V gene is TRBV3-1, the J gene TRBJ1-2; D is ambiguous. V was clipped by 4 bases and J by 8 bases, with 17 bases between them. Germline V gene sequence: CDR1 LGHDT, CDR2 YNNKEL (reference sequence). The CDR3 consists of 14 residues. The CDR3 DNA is TGTGCCAGCAGCCCAAGCAGCCTACTTGGGGGCTACACCTTC. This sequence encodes CASSPSSLLGGYTF. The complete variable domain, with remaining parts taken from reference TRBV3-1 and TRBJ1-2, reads DTAVSQTPKYLVTQMGNDKSIKCEQNLGHDTMYWYKQDSKKFLKIMFSYNNKELIINETVPNRFSPKSPDKAHLNLHINSLELGDSAVYFCASSPSSLLGGYTFGSGTRLTVV.

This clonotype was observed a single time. The CDR3 loop is CASSDQQGADYGYTF. The CDR3 coding sequence is TGCGCCAGCAGTGACCAACAGGGGGCAGACTATGGCTACACCTTC. The V gene is TRBV10-2, the J gene TRBJ1-2; 9 bases are shared with TRBD1. J was trimmed by 3 bases and V by 3 bases; bases with no gene match: 5. CDR3 size: 15 residues. Germline loops: CDR1 WSHSY, CDR2 SAAADI.

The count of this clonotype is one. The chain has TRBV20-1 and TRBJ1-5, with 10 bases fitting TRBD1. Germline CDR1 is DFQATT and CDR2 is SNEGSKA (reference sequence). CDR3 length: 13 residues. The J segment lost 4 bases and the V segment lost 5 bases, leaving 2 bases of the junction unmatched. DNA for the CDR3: TGCAGTGCTGACAGGGGGCGGAATCAGCCCCAGCATTTT. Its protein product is CSADRGRNQPQHF.

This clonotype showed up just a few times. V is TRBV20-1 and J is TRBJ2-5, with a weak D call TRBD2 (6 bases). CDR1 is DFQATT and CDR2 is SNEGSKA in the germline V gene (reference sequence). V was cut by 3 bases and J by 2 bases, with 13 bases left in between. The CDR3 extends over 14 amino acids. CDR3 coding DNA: TGCAGTGCTAGCTCGGGACTCTTACAAGAGACCCAGTACTTC. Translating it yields CSASSGLLQETQYF.

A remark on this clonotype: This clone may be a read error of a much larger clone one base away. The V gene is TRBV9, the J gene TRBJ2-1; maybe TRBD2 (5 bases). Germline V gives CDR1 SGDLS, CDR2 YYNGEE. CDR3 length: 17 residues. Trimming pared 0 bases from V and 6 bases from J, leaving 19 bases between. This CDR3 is CASSVGPQRRTCNEQFF. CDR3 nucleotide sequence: TGTGCCAGCAGCGTAGGGCCCCAGCGGAGGACCTGCAATGAGCAGTTCTTC.

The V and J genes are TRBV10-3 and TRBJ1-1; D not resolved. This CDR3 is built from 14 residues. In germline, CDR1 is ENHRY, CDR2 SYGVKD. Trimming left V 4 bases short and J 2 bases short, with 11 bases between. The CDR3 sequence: CAISVEGSNTEAFF. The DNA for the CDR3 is TGTGCCATCAGTGTCGAGGGTTCAAACACTGAAGCTTTCTTT.

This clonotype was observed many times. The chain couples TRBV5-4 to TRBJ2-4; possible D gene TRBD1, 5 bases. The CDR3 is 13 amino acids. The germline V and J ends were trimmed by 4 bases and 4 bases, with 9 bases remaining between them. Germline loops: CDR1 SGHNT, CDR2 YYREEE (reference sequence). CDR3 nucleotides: TGTGCCAGCAGCCACGACAGTAAAAACATTCAGTACTTC. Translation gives CASSHDSKNIQYF.

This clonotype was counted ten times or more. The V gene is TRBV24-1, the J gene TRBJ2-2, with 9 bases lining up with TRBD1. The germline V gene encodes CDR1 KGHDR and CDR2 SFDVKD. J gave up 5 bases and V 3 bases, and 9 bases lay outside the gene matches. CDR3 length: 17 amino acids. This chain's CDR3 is CATSDNMDRGLTGELFF. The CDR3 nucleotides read TGTGCCACCAGTGATAACATGGACAGGGGTTTGACCGGGGAGCTGTTTTTT.

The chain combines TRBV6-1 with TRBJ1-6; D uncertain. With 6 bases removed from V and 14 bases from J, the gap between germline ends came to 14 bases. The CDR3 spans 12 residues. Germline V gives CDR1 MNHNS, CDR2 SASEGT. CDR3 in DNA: TGTGCCAGCAGGTTTTATGCTTCGGCCCTCCACTTT. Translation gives CASRFYASALHF.

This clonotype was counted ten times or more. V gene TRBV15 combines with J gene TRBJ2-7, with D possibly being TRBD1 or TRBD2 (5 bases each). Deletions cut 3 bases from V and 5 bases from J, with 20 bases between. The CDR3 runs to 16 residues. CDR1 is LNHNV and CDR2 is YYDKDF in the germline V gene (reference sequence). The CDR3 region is CATSRGVGRSPDEQYF. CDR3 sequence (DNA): TGTGCCACCAGCAGGGGTGTGGGACGCTCTCCGGACGAGCAGTACTTC.

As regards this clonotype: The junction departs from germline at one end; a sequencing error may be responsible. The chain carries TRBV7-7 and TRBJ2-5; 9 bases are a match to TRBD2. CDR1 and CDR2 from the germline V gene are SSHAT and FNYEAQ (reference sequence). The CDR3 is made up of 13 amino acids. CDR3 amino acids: CASSPGGGGTRYF. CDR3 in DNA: TGTGCTAGCAGCCCCGGCGGGGGGGGGACCCGGTACTTC. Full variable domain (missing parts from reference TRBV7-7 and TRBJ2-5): GAGVSQSPRYKVTKRGQDVTLRCDPISSHATLYWYQQALGQGPEFLTYFNYEAQPDKSGLPSDRFSAERPEGSISTLTIQRTEQRDSAMYRCASSPGGGGTRYFGPGTRLLVL.

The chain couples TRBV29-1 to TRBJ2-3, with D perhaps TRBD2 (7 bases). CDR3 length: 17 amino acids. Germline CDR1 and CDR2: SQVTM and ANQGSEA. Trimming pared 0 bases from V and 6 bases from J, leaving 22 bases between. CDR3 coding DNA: TGCAGCGTTGAAGATCGGGCCCAGCCCGGGGGGCGGGATACGCAGTATTTT. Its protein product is CSVEDRAQPGGRDTQYF.

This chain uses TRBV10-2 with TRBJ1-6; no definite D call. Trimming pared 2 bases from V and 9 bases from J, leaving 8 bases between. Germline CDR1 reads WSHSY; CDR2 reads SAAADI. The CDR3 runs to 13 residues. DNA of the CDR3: TGCGCCAGCAGTGAGGATCTGGTTTCACCCCTCCACTTT. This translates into CASSEDLVSPLHF.

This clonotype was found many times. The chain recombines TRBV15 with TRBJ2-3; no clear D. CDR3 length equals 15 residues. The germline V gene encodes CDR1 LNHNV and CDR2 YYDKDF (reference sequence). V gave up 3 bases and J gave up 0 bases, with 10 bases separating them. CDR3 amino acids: CATSSPTSSTDTQYF. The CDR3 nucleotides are TGTGCCACCAGCAGCCCTACTTCTAGCACAGATACGCAGTATTTT.

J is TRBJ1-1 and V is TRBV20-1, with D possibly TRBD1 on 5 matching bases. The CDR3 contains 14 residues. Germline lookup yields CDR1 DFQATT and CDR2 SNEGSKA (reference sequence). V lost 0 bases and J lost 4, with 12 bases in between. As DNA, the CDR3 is TGCAGTGCTAGAGACGGCAGGGTGAGCACTGAAGCTTTCTTT. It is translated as CSARDGRVSTEAFF.